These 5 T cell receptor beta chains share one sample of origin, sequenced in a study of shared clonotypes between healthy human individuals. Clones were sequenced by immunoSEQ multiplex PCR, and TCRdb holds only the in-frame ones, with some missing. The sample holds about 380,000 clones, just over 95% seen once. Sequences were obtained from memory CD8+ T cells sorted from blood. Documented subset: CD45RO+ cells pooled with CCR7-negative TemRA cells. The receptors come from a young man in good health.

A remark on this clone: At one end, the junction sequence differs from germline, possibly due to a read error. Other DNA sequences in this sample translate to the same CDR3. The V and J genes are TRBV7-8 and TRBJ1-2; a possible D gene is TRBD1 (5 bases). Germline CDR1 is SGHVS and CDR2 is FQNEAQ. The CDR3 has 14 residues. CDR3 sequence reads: CASSLAGRNYGYTF. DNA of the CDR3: TGTGCCAGCAGCTTAGCGGGACGTAACTATGGCTACACTTTC. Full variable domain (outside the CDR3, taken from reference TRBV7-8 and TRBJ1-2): GAGVSQSPRYKVAKRGQDVALRCDPISGHVSLFWYQQALGQGPEFLTYFQNEAQLDKSGLPSDRFFAERPEGSVSTLKIQRTQQEDSAVYLCASSLAGRNYGYTFGSGTRLTVV.

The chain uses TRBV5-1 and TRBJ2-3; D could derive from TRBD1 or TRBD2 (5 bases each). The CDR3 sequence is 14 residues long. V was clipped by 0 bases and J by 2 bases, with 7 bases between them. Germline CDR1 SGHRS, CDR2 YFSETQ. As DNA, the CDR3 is TGCGCCAGCAGCTTGGACGGGGCCACAGATACGCAGTATTTT. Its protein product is CASSLDGATDTQYF. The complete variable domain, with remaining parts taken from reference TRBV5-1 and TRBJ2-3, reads KAGVTQTPRYLIKTRGQQVTLSCSPISGHRSVSWYQQTPGQGLQFLFEYFSETQRNKGNFPGRFSGRQFSNSRSEMNVSTLELGDSALYLCASSLDGATDTQYFGPGTRLTVL.

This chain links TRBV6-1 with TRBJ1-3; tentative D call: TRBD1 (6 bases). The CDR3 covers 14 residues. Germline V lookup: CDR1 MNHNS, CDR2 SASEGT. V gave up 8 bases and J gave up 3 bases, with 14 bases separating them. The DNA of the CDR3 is TGTGCCAGCCTCGACCGGGGGCGTGGAAACACCATATATTTT. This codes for CASLDRGRGNTIYF.

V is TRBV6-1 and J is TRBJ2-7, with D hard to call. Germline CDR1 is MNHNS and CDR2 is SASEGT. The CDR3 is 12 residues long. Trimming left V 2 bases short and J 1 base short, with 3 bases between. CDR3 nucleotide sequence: TGTGCCAGCAGTGAACGGTCCTACGAGCAGTACTTC. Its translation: CASSERSYEQYF.

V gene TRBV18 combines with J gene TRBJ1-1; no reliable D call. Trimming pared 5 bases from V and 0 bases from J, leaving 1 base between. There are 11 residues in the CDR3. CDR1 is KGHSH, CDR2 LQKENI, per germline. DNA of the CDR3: TGTGCCAGCTCAATGAACACTGAAGCTTTCTTT. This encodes CASSMNTEAFF. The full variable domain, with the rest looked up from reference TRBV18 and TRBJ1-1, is NAGVMQNPRHLVRRRGQEARLRCSPMKGHSHVYWYRQLPEEGLKFMVYLQKENIIDESGMPKERFSAEFPKEGPSILRIQQVVRGDSAAYFCASSMNTEAFFGQGTRLTVV.